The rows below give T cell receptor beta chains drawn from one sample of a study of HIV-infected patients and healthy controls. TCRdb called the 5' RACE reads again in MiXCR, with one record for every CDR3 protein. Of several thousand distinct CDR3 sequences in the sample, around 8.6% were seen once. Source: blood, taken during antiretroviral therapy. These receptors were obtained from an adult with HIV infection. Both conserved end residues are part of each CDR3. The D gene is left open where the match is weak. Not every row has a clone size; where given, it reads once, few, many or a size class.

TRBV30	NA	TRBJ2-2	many	CAWSVRGGELFF	TGTGCCTGGAGTGTACGAGGCGGGGAGCTGTTTTTT
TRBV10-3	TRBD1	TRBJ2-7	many	CAISESGQGGDYEQYF	TGTGCCATCAGTGAAAGCGGACAGGGTGGTGACTACGAGCAGTACTTC
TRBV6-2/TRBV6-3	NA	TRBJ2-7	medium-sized	CASSYRSRIEQYF	TGTGCCAGCAGTTACAGGAGCCGGATCGAGCAGTACTTC
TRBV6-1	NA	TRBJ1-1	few	CASPRPGYTEAFF	TGTGCCAGCCCCCGTCCAGGATACACTGAAGCTTTCTTT
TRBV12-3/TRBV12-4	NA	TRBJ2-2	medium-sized	CASRGRIAGELFF	TGTGCCAGCAGAGGGAGGATCGCCGGGGAGCTGTTTTTT
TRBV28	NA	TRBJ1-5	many	CASSFGGTKSQHF	TGTGCCAGCAGTTTTGGGGGTACTAAGTCCCAGCATTTT
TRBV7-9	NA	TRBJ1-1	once	CASSLEQGSGTEAFF	TGTGCCAGCAGCTTAGAACAGGGCTCGGGCACTGAAGCTTTCTTT
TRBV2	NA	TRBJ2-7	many	CASSSDRGNSYEQYF	TGTGCCAGCAGTTCAGACAGAGGCAACTCCTACGAGCAGTACTTC
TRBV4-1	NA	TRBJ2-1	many	CASSLFGLPYNEQFF	TGCGCCAGCAGCCTCTTCGGGCTACCATACAATGAGCAGTTCTTC
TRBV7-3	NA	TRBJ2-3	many	CASSLTGVTDTQYF	TGTGCCAGCAGCTTAACAGGGGTCACAGATACGCAGTATTTT
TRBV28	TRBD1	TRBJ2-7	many	CASSLSGDRVHEQYF	TGTGCCAGCAGTTTATCAGGGGACAGGGTCCACGAGCAGTACTTC
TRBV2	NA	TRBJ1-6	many	CASSEALPGYSPLHF	TGTGCCAGCAGTGAAGCGCTGCCCGGTTATTCACCCCTCCACTTT
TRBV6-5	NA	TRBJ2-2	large	CASSWDDTGELFF	TGTGCCAGCAGTTGGGATGACACCGGGGAGCTGTTTTTT
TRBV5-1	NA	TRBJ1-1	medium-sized	CASSRGSDTEAFF	TGCGCCAGCAGCCGGGGATCCGACACTGAAGCTTTCTTT
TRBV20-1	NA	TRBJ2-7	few	CSARHGQIKYF	TGCAGTGCTAGACACGGACAGATCAAGTACTTC
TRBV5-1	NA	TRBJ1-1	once	CASSFLGQMNTEAFF	TGCGCCAGCAGCTTCCTCGGACAGATGAACACTGAAGCTTTCTTT
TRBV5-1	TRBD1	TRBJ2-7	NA	CASSLQRQGEGEQYF	TGCGCCAGCAGCTTGCAGAGACAGGGAGAAGGAGAGCAGTACTTC
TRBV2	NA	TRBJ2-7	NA	CASSEEYGEQYF	TGTGCCAGCAGTGAAGAGTATGGCGAGCAGTACTTC
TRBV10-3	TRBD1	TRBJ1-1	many	CAISPGGNTEAFF	TGTGCCATCAGCCCAGGGGGGAACACTGAAGCTTTCTTT
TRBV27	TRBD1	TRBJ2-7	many	CASSSGTGGYEQYF	TGTGCCAGCAGTTCTGGGACAGGGGGCTACGAGCAGTACTTC
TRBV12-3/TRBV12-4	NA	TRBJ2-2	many	CASSLSPISRAAGELFF	TGTGCCAGCAGTTTATCCCCGATATCTAGGGCGGCCGGGGAGCTGTTTTTT
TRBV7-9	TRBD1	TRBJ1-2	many	CASSLTGQGYGYTF	TGTGCCAGCAGTCTCACGGGACAGGGGTATGGCTACACCTTC
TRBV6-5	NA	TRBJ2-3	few	CASSGPLGVLGDTQYF	TGTGCCAGCAGTGGCCCCTTGGGGGTGCTGGGAGATACGCAGTATTTT
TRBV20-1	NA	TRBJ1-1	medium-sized	CSAIPFETEAFF	TGCAGTGCTATTCCATTTGAGACTGAAGCTTTCTTT
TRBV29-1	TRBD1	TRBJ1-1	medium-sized	CSVPGQGPTEAFF	TGCAGCGTTCCGGGACAGGGTCCCACTGAAGCTTTCTTT
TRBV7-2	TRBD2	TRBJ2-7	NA	CASSLRRGPSGIYYEQYF	TGTGCCAGCAGCTTAAGGAGGGGCCCTAGCGGGATCTACTACGAGCAGTACTTC
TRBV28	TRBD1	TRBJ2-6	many	CASSLVGQPDGANVLTF	TGTGCCAGCAGTTTAGTGGGACAGCCTGATGGGGCCAACGTCCTGACTTTC
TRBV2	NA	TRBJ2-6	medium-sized	CASTPPSAGANVLTF	TGTGCCAGCACTCCGCCCTCGGCTGGGGCCAACGTCCTGACTTTC
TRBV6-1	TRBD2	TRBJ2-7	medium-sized	CASSVVGGGYEQYF	TGTGCCAGCAGTGTCGTTGGGGGGGGCTACGAGCAGTACTTC
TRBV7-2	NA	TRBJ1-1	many	CASSLPRGSTEAFF	TGTGCCAGCAGCCTACCACGGGGGAGCACTGAAGCTTTCTTT
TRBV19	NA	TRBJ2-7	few	CASSRELDSPSYEQYF	TGTGCCAGTAGTCGAGAGTTGGACAGCCCCTCCTACGAGCAGTACTTC
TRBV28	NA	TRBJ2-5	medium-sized	CASSWKGVQETQYF	TGTGCCAGCAGTTGGAAGGGGGTCCAAGAGACCCAGTACTTC
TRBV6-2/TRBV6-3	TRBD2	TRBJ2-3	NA	CASGFGGTSRTGETQYF	TGTGCCAGCGGATTCGGGGGGACTAGCCGGACGGGGGAGACGCAGTATTTT
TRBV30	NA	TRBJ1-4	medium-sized	CAWEVGGGEKLFF	TGTGCCTGGGAGGTCGGCGGGGGTGAAAAACTGTTTTTT
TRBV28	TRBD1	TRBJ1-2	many	CASIPSTGAGDGYTF	TGTGCCAGCATCCCCTCGACAGGGGCCGGCGATGGCTACACCTTC
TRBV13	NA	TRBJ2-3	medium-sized	CASSPRGRDTQYF	TGTGCCAGCAGCCCGAGAGGGCGCGATACGCAGTATTTT
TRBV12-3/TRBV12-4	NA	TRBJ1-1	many	CASSFNKAFF	TGTGCCAGCAGTTTTAACAAGGCTTTCTTT
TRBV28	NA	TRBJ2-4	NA	CASSPAGLAKNIQYF	TGTGCCAGCTCCCCGGCGGGCCTAGCCAAAAACATTCAGTACTTC
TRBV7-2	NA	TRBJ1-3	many	CASSLGVSSGNTIYF	TGTGCCAGCAGCTTAGGAGTGAGCTCTGGAAACACCATATATTTT
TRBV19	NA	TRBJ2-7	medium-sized	CATSGRAGYEQYF	TGTGCCACGAGCGGCAGGGCTGGCTACGAGCAGTACTTC
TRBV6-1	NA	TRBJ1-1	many	CASTTRANTEAFF	TGTGCCAGCACCACGAGGGCGAACACTGAAGCTTTCTTT